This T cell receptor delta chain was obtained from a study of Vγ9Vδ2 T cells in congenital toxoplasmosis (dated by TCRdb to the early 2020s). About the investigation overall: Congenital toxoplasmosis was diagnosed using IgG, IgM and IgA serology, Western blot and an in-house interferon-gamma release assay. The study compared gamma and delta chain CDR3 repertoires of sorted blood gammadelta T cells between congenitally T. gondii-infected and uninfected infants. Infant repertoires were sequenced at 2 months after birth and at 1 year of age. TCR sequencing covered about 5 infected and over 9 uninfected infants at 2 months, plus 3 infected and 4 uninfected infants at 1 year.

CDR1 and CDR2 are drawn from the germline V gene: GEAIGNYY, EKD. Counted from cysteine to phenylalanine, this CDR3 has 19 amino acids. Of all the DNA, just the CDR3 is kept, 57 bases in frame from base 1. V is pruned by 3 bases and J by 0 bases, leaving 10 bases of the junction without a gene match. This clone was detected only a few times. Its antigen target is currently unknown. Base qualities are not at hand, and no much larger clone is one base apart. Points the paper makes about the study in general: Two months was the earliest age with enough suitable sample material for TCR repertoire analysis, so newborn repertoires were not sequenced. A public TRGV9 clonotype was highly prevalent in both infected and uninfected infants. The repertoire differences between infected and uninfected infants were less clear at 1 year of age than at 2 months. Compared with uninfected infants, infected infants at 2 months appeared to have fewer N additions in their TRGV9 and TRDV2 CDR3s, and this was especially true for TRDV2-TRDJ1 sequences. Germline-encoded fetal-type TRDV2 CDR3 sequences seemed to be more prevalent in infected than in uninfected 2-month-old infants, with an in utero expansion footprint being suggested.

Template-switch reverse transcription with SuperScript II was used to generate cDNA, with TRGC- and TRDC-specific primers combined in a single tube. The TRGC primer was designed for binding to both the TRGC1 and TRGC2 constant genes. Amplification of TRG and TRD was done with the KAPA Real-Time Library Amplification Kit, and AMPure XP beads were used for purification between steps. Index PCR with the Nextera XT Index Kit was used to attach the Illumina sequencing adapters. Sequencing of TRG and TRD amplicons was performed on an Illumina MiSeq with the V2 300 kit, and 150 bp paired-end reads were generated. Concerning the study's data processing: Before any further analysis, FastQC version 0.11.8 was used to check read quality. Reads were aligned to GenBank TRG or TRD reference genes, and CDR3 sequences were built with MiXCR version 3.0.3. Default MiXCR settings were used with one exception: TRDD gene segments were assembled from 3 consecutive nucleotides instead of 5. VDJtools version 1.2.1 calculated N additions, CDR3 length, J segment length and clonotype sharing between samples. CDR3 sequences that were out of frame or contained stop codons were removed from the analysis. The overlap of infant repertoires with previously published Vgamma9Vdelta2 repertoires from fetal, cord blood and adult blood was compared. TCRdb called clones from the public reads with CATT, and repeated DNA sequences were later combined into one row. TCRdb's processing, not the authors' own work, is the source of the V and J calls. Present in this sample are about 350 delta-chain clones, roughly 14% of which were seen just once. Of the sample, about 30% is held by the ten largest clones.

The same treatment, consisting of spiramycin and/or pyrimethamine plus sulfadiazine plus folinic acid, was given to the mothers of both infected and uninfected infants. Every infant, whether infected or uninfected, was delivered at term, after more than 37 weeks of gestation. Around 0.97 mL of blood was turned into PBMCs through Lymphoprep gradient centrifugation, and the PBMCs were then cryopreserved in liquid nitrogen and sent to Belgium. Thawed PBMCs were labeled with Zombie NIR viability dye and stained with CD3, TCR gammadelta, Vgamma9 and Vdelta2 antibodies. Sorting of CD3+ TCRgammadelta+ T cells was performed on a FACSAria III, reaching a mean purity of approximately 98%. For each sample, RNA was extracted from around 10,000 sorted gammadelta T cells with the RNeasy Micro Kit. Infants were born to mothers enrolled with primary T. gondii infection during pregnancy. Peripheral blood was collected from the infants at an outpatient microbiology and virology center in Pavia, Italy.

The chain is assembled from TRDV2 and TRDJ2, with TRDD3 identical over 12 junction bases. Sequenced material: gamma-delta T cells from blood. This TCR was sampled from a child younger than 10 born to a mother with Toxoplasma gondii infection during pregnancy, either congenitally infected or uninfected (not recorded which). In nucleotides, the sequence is TGTGCCTGTGACTCCGTACTGGGGGATACTAGGGCTTTGACAGCACAACTCTTCTTT. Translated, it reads CACDSVLGDTRALTAQLFF.